This TCR beta chain was obtained from a study of blood T cell repertoires in COVID-19. The CDR3 is made up of 17 amino acids. CDR1 is ENHRY, CDR2 SYGVKD, per germline. V lost 2 bases and J lost 1; bases outside the gene matches: 7. Generated by immunoSEQ multiplex PCR, the TCRdb table keeps only in-frame clones and is missing some. Of around 120,000 clones listed, around 90% are singletons. This chain uses TRBV10-3 with TRBJ2-7; 11 positions agree with TRBD2. The sequencing sample was made of peripheral blood. The clonotype comes from a human donor in a cohort sampled during active COVID-19. The DNA of the CDR3 is TGTGCCATCAGTGAGGGACCTGCTAGCGGGAGGTCCTACGAGCAGTACTTC. Protein sequence: CAISEGPASGRSYEQYF.